The subject of this entry is one TCR beta chain. In its sample, this clonotype was seen a few times. The antigen it binds to is not known. No base quality information exists; no much larger clone differs at one position. This sample is part of a study of response to subunit inactivated influenza vaccine (dated by TCRdb to the late 2010s). At the level of the whole study: The study used deep quantitative T cell receptor repertoire profiling to track responses to a trivalent subunit inactivated influenza vaccine.

Library generation was performed with RT-PCR. Data came from an Illumina HiSeq 2500. TCRdb itself trimmed the public reads at Q25 with fastp, ran MiXCR and retained productive beta chains. When rows share a CDR3 protein, they turn into one entry using the most common DNA and genes. This sample lists 590,000 or so distinct CDR3 sequences; 13% to 15% were detected once. 7.6% of the sample is taken by the ten largest. The full study reports these points: The authors suggested that each seasonal influenza vaccination may recruit only a limited number of new T cells.

The CDR3 has 13 amino acids, counting the end cysteine and phenylalanine. CDR3 DNA is the only sequence kept; it has 39 bases, read in frame from the first base. The trim is 5 bases for V and 7 bases for J, with a gap of 17 bases between the germline ends. Based on the germline V gene, the CDR1 and CDR2 sequences are SQVTM and ANQGSEA. The chain is encoded by TRBV29-1 joined to TRBJ2-5; the D element could tentatively be TRBD1 or TRBD2, as 5 bases agree for each. Sequencing used PBMCs from blood, obtained 14 to 15 days before vaccination. The source of this sequence is a man aged 45-60 years who received an inactivated influenza vaccine. Donor details come from another sample of the same person, matched by shared clones. This receptor carries the CDR3 CSVQPQDGATQYF. The sequence in DNA is TGCAGCGTTCAACCACAGGACGGGGCGACCCAGTACTTC.